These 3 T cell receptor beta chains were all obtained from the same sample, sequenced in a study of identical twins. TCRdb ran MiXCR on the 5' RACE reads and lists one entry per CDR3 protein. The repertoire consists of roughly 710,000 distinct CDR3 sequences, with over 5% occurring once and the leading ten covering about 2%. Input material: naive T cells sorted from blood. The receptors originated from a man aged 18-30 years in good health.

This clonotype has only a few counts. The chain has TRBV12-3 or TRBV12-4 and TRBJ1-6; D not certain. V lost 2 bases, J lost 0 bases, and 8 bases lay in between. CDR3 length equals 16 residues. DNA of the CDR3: TGTGCCAGCAGTTTACTCCCGGGCTCCTATAATTCACCCCTCCACTTT. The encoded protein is CASSLLPGSYNSPLHF.

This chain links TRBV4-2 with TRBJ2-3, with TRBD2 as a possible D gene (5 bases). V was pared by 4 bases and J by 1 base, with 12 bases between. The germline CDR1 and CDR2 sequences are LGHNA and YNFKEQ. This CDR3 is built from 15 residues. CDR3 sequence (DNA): TGTGCCAGCAGCCCACGGGATCCTCGCACAGATACGCAGTATTTT. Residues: CASSPRDPRTDTQYF.

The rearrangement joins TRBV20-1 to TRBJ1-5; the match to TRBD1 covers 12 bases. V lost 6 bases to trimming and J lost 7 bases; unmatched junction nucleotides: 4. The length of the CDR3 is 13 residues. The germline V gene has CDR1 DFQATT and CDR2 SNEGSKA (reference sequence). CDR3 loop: CSAAGQGAQPQHF. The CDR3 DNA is TGCAGTGCCGCGGGACAGGGGGCCCAGCCCCAGCATTTT.